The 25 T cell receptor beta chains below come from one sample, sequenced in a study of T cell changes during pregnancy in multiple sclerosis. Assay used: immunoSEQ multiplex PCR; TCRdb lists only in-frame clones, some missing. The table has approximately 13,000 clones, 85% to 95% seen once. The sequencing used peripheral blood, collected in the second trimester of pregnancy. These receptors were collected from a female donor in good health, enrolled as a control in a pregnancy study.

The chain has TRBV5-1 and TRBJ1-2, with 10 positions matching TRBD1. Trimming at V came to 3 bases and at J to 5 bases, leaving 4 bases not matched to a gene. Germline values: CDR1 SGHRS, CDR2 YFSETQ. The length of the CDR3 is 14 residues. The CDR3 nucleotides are TGCGCCAGCAGCTGGACAGGGGGACGTTATGGCTACACCTTC. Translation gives CASSWTGGRYGYTF.

Here the CDR3 DNA reads TGTGCCAGCAATGGATGGGGAGGAGCTTTCTTT. Protein sequence: CASNGWGGAFF. The chain is built from TRBV6-5 and TRBJ1-1; no clear D gene. V was pared by 7 bases and J by 10 bases, with 13 bases between. The length of the CDR3 is 11 residues. Germline V gene sequence: CDR1 MNHEY, CDR2 SVGAGI.

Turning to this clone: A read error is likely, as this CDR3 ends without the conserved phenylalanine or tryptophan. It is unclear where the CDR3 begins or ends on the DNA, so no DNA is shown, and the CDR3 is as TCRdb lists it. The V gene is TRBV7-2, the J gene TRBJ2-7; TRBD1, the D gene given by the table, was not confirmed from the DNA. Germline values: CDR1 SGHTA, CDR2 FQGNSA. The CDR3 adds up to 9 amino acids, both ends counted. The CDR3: CASSLATGQ.

CDR3 coding DNA: TGTGCCAGCACCCCTGACGACAGGCGTTCCAACGAGCAGTACTTC. This sequence encodes CASTPDDRRSNEQYF. V is TRBV11-3 and J is TRBJ2-7, with D possibly TRBD1 on 6 matching bases. CDR1 SGHNT and CDR2 YENEEA come from the germline V gene. This CDR3 has 15 amino acids. V was cut by 7 bases and J by 5 bases, with 21 bases left in between. Full variable domain (rest looked up from reference TRBV11-3 and TRBJ2-7): EAGVVQSPRYKIIEKKQPVAFWCNPISGHNTLYWYLQNLGQGPELLIRYENEEAVDDSQLPKDRFSAERLKGVDSTLKIQPAELGDSAVYLCASTPDDRRSNEQYFGPGTRLTVT.

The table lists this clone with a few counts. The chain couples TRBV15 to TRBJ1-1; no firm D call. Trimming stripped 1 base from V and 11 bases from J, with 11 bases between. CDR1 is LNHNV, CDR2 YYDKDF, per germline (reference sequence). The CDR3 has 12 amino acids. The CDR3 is CATSRAATTAFF. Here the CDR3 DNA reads TGTGCCACCAGCAGAGCGGCTACTACGGCTTTCTTT.

The CDR3 loop reads CASSQDITSGYSYNEQFF. CDR3 sequence (DNA): TGCGCCAGCAGCCAAGATATAACTAGCGGGTACTCCTACAATGAGCAGTTCTTC. The genes are TRBV4-3 and TRBJ2-1; 9 nucleotides agree with TRBD2. This CDR3 spans 18 amino acids. Per the germline V gene, CDR1 is LGHNA and CDR2 is YSLEER. With V trimmed by 0 bases and J by 0 bases, 6 bases remained unmatched.

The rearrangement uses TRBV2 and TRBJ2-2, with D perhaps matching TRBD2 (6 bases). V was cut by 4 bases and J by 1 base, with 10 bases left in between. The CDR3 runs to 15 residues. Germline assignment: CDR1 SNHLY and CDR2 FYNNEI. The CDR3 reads CASSGRGRNTGELFF. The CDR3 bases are TGTGCCAGCAGTGGTCGGGGGAGGAACACCGGGGAGCTGTTTTTT.

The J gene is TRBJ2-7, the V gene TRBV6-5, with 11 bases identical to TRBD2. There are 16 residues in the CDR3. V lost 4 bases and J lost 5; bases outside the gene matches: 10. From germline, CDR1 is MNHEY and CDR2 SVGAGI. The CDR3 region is CASSWGTSGSSHEQYF. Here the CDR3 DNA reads TGTGCCAGCAGTTGGGGCACTAGCGGGAGTTCCCACGAGCAGTACTTC.

The DNA of the CDR3 is TGTGCCAGCAGCCGAATGGACAGGCTCCAAGAGACCCAGTACTTC. Its protein product is CASSRMDRLQETQYF. This chain links TRBV7-2 with TRBJ2-5, with 7 bases matching TRBD1. Germline V gene lookup returns CDR1 SGHTA and CDR2 FQGNSA. J gave up 1 base and V 5 bases, and 7 bases lay outside the gene matches. The CDR3 length is 15 residues.

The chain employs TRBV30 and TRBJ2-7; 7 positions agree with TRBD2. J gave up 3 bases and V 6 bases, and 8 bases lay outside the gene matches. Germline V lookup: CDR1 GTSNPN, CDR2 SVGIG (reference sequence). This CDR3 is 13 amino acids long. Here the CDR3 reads CACRGLDHYEQYF. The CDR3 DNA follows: TGTGCCTGTCGTGGACTAGATCACTACGAGCAGTACTTC.

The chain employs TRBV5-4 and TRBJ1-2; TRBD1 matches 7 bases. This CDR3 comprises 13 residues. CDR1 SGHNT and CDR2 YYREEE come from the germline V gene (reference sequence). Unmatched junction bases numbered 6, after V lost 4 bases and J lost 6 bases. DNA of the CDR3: TGTGCCAGCAGCATCGACAGGGACGATGGCTACACCTTC. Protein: CASSIDRDDGYTF.

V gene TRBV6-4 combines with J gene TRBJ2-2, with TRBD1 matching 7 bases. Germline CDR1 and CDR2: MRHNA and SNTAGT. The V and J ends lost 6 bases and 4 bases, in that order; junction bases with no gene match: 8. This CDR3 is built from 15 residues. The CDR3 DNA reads TGTGCCAGCAGACCAGACAGGGCGGGCACCGGGGAGCTGTTTTTT. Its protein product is CASRPDRAGTGELFF.

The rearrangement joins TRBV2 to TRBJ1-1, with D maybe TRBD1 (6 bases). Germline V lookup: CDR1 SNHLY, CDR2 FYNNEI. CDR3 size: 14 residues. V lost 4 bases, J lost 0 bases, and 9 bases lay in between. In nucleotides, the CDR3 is TGTGCCAGCAGTGTAGGACAGATGAACACTGAAGCTTTCTTT. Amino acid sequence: CASSVGQMNTEAFF.

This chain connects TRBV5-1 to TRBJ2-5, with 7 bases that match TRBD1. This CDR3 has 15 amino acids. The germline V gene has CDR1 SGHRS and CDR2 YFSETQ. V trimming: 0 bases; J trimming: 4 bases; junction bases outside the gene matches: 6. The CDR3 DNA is TGCGCCAGCAGCTTGGTTTTGACAGGGTCAGAGACCCAGTACTTC. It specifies CASSLVLTGSETQYF.

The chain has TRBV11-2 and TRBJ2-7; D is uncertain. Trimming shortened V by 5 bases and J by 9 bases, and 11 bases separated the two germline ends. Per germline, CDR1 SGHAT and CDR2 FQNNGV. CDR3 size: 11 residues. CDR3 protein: CASSPLARQYF. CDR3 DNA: TGTGCCAGCAGCCCTCTTGCGCGGCAGTACTTC.

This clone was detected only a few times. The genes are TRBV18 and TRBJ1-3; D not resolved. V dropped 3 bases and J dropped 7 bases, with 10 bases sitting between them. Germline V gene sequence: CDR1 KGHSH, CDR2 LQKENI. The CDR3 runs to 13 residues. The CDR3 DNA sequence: TGTGCCAGCTCACCTTGGCCTCCTAACACCATATATTTT. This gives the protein CASSPWPPNTIYF. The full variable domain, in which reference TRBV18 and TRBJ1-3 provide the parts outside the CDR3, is NAGVMQNPRHLVRRRGQEARLRCSPMKGHSHVYWYRQLPEEGLKFMVYLQKENIIDESGMPKERFSAEFPKEGPSILRIQQVVRGDSAAYFCASSPWPPNTIYFGEGSWLTVV.

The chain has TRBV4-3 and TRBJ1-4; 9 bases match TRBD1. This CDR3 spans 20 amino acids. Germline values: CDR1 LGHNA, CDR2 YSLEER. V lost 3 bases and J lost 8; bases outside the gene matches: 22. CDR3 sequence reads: CASSQYTSWTGAADSEKLFF. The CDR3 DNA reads TGCGCCAGCAGCCAGTATACCTCCTGGACAGGGGCCGCGGATAGCGAAAAACTGTTTTTT.

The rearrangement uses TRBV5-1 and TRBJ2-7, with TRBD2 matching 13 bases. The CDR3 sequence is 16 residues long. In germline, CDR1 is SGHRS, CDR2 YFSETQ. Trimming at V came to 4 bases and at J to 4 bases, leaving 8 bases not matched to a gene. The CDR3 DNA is TGCGCCAGCAGCCACTTGACTAGCGGGAGGTGGTACGAGCAGTACTTC. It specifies CASSHLTSGRWYEQYF.

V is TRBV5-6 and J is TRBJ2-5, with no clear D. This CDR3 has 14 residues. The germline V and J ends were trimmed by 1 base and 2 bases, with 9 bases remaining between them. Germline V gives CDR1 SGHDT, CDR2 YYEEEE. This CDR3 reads CASSLRTAQETQYF. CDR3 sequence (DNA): TGTGCCAGCAGCTTGAGAACAGCACAAGAGACCCAGTACTTC.

The CDR3 loop is CASGGKSGIGNEQFF. CDR3 sequence (DNA): TGTGCCAGCGGGGGGAAGAGCGGGATTGGGAATGAGCAGTTCTTC. The chain employs TRBV7-9 and TRBJ2-1; 7 positions agree with TRBD2. The CDR3 is 15 residues long. J was trimmed by 7 bases and V by 8 bases; bases with no gene match: 14. Germline assignment: CDR1 SEHNR and CDR2 FQNEAQ (reference sequence).

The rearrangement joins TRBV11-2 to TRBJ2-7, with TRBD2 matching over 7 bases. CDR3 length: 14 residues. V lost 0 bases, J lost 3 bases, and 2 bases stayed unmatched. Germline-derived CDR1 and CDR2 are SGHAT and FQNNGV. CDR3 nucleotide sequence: TGTGCCAGCAGCTTAGAACTAGCGATCTACGAGCAGTACTTC. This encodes CASSLELAIYEQYF.

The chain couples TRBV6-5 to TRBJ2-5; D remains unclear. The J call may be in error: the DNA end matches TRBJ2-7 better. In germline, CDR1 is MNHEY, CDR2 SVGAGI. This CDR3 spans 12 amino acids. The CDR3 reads CASLSRSYEQYF. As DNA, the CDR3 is TGTGCCAGCCTAAGCAGGTCCTACGAGCAGTACTTC.

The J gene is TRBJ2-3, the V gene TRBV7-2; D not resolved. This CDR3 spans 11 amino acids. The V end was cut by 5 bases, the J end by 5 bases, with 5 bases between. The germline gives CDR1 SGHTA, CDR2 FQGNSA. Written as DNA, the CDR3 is TGTGCCAGCAGCCTGAGAGATACGCAGTATTTT. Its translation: CASSLRDTQYF.

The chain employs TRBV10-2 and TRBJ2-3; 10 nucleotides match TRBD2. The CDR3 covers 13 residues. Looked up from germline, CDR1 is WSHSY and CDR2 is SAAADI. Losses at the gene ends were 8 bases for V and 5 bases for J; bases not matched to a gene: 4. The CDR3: CASSSGRGDTQYF. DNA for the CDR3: TGCGCCAGCTCTAGCGGGAGAGGAGATACGCAGTATTTT.

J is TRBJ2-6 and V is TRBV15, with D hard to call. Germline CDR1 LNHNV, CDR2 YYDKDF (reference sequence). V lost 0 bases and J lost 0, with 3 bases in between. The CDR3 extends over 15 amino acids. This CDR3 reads CATSRDNSGANVLTF. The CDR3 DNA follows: TGTGCCACCAGCAGAGACAACTCTGGGGCCAACGTCCTGACTTTC.